These T cell receptor beta chains were read from a single sample in a study of blood T cell repertoires in COVID-19. The data were produced by immunoSEQ multiplex PCR, yet TCRdb's version contains in-frame clones alone and is incomplete. The sample includes about 88,000 clones, around nine tenths of them seen just once. Source material: peripheral blood. These receptors all come from a man at least 80 years old with acute or convalescent COVID-19. Each CDR3 is given with its conserved first and last residue. Fields, in order: clone size, V gene, D gene, J gene, CDR3 protein, CDR3 DNA. The D gene is left open where the match is weak. Clone size is stated in some rows and not others, as once, few, many or a class when expanded.

abundance: .
v_gene: TRBV7-2
d_gene: .
j_gene: TRBJ1-1
CDR3aa: CASSFTGFGMNTEAFF
CDR3nt: TGTGCCAGCAGTTTTACAGGGTTTGGGATGAACACTGAAGCTTTCTTT

abundance: .
v_gene: TRBV18
d_gene: TRBD1
j_gene: TRBJ2-7
CDR3aa: CASSLGTGGIYEQYF
CDR3nt: TGTGCCAGCTCACTAGGGACAGGGGGCATTTACGAGCAGTACTTC

abundance: .
v_gene: TRBV7-9
d_gene: TRBD1
j_gene: TRBJ1-4
CDR3aa: CASSRAQGFGEKLFF
CDR3nt: TGTGCCAGCAGCCGAGCACAGGGGTTTGGTGAAAAACTGTTTTTT

abundance: .
v_gene: TRBV3-1/TRBV3-2
d_gene: .
j_gene: TRBJ2-5
CDR3aa: CASSQEGGGRETQYF
CDR3nt: TGTGCCAGCAGCCAAGAGGGGGGGGGCAGGGAGACCCAGTACTTC

abundance: once
v_gene: TRBV10-2
d_gene: TRBD2
j_gene: TRBJ2-1
CDR3aa: CASSEGAGGPYEQFF
CDR3nt: TGCGCCAGCAGTGAAGGGGCGGGGGGGCCCTATGAGCAGTTCTTC

abundance: .
v_gene: TRBV9
d_gene: TRBD1
j_gene: TRBJ1-2
CDR3aa: CASSQGQNYGYTF
CDR3nt: TGTGCCAGCAGCCAGGGACAGAACTATGGCTACACCTTC

abundance: .
v_gene: TRBV10-3
d_gene: .
j_gene: TRBJ1-3
CDR3aa: CAISGSGNTIYF
CDR3nt: TGTGCCATCTCGGGATCTGGAAACACCATATATTTT

abundance: .
v_gene: TRBV19
d_gene: .
j_gene: TRBJ1-6
CDR3aa: CASSIRDNNSPLHF
CDR3nt: TGTGCCAGTAGTATCCGGGACAACAATTCACCCCTCCACTTT

abundance: .
v_gene: TRBV5-1
d_gene: TRBD2
j_gene: TRBJ2-1
CDR3aa: CASSLWGGVPSMDEQFF
CDR3nt: TGCGCCAGCAGCTTGTGGGGAGGGGTACCTAGCATGGATGAGCAGTTCTTC

abundance: .
v_gene: TRBV13
d_gene: .
j_gene: TRBJ1-3
CDR3aa: CASSSLGSGNTIYF
CDR3nt: TGTGCCAGCAGCTCCCTCGGCTCTGGAAACACCATATATTTT

abundance: .
v_gene: TRBV10-3
d_gene: .
j_gene: TRBJ1-1
CDR3aa: CAISPDRLEAFF
CDR3nt: TGTGCCATCAGCCCAGACAGGTTAGAAGCTTTCTTT

abundance: .
v_gene: TRBV6-1
d_gene: TRBD1
j_gene: TRBJ1-4
CDR3aa: CASSEVKRQGTNEKLFF
CDR3nt: TGTGCCAGCAGTGAAGTTAAAAGACAGGGGACTAATGAAAAACTGTTTTTT

abundance: .
v_gene: TRBV19
d_gene: TRBD1
j_gene: TRBJ1-6
CDR3aa: CASYDRGTNSPLHF
CDR3nt: TGTGCCAGTTATGACAGGGGGACCAATTCACCCCTCCACTTT

abundance: .
v_gene: TRBV7-2
d_gene: .
j_gene: TRBJ1-2
CDR3aa: CASSLPGQISRGYTF
CDR3nt: TGTGCCAGCAGCCTCCCGGGACAAATCTCTCGTGGCTACACCTTC

abundance: .
v_gene: TRBV14
d_gene: TRBD1
j_gene: TRBJ1-2
CDR3aa: CASSQEAHDRGYGYTF
CDR3nt: TGTGCCAGCAGCCAAGAGGCCCACGACAGGGGCTATGGCTACACCTTC